Below, 27 T cell receptor beta chains from the same sample are listed, as sequenced in a study of CD8 T cells in ankylosing spondylitis. MiXCR, run by TCRdb on the 5' RACE reads, gives a single entry per CDR3 protein. Of around 130,000 distinct CDR3 sequences in the sample, roughly 6.6% were seen once. The sample was blood, either unsorted or a sorted T cell fraction (not recorded which). The receptors were gathered from a male donor with ankylosing spondylitis or in good health (not recorded which).

Ten or more counts support this clonotype. The genes are TRBV5-1 and TRBJ2-7; D tentatively fits TRBD1 or TRBD2 (6 bases each). The CDR3 is 15 residues long. Germline lookup yields CDR1 SGHRS and CDR2 YFSETQ. Trimming removed 3 bases from V and 6 bases from J, with 19 bases in between. The CDR3 loop reads CASSSEGHPNGEQYF. The CDR3 region has the DNA TGCGCCAGCAGCTCGGAGGGACACCCCAACGGCGAGCAGTACTTC.

This clonotype appeared a few times. This chain joins TRBV5-1 and TRBJ2-2, with D possibly matching TRBD2 (6 bases). The CDR3 consists of 13 residues. In germline, CDR1 is SGHRS, CDR2 YFSETQ. V was pared by 5 bases and J by 1 base, with 6 bases between. CDR3 nucleotide sequence: TGCGCCAGCAGGCGGGAGAACACCGGGGAGCTGTTTTTT. It yields the protein CASRRENTGELFF.

This clonotype was found many times. The chain uses TRBV7-2 and TRBJ2-7; no firm D call. Trimming took off 6 bases at V and 0 bases at J, with 6 bases between the two ends. This CDR3 region has 12 residues. Germline V lookup: CDR1 SGHTA, CDR2 FQGNSA. The DNA for the CDR3 is TGTGCCAGCAGGGCGCTCTCCTACGAGCAGTACTTC. Amino acids: CASRALSYEQYF.

This clonotype was picked up many times. The chain carries TRBV5-1 and TRBJ1-1, with TRBD1 as a possible D gene (5 bases). This CDR3 comprises 15 residues. CDR1 is SGHRS, CDR2 YFSETQ, per germline. Between the trimmed V and J ends, which lost 2 bases and 1 base, there was a span of 12 bases. CDR3: CASSLRPTANTEAFF. In DNA form, the CDR3 reads TGCGCCAGCAGCTTACGCCCGACAGCGAACACTGAAGCTTTCTTT.

V gene TRBV5-6 combines with J gene TRBJ2-1; D gene unclear. Deletions cut 1 base from V and 4 bases from J, with 9 bases between. The CDR3 spans 14 residues. Germline V CDR1 and CDR2: SGHDT, YYEEEE. CDR3 DNA sequence: TGTGCCAGCAGCTTGCCGCTAGGGTACAATGAGCAGTTCTTC. Amino acid sequence: CASSLPLGYNEQFF.

This clonotype was observed at least ten times. The chain is built from TRBV27 and TRBJ1-1, with D possibly TRBD1 on 5 matching bases. The V and J ends lost 6 bases and 0 bases respectively, with 14 bases between them. This CDR3 is 15 amino acids long. CDR1 and CDR2 from the germline V gene are MNHEY and SMNVEV (reference sequence). CDR3 sequence (DNA): TGTGCCAGCAGCCCTCGTGACAGACTGAACACTGAAGCTTTCTTT. As protein: CASSPRDRLNTEAFF.

This clonotype has at least ten counts. The chain couples TRBV12-3 or TRBV12-4 to TRBJ1-6; no firm D call. The CDR3 spans 12 residues. Trimming stripped 5 bases from V and 8 bases from J, with 7 bases between. CDR3 bases: TGTGCCAGCAGTCTCGAGCATTCACCCCTCCACTTT. It translates to CASSLEHSPLHF.

The chain recombines TRBV7-2 with TRBJ2-2; D may be TRBD2 (6 bases). Germline-derived CDR1 and CDR2 are SGHTA and FQGNSA. The V end lost 2 bases, the J end lost 5 bases, and 12 bases lay between the germline ends. This CDR3 region has 15 residues. CDR3 DNA sequence: TGTGCCAGCAGCTTAACGGGAGTGAAAACCGGGGAGCTGTTTTTT. Translating it yields CASSLTGVKTGELFF.

This clonotype appeared many times. V and J are TRBV20-1 and TRBJ1-1, with D maybe TRBD1 (6 bases). V was trimmed by 0 bases and J by 5 bases, leaving 19 bases between them. This CDR3 region has 16 residues. Germline V gene data show CDR1 as DFQATT and CDR2 as SNEGSKA (reference sequence). CDR3 DNA: TGCAGTGCTAGAGACGGTCGGGACACCTGGGGGACTGAAGCTTTCTTT. This gives the protein CSARDGRDTWGTEAFF.

This chain joins TRBV5-1 and TRBJ2-1, with unresolved D. Germline values: CDR1 SGHRS, CDR2 YFSETQ. V dropped 1 base and J dropped 7 bases, with 6 bases sitting between them. This CDR3 comprises 12 residues. This chain's CDR3 is CASSLQSNEQFF. CDR3 DNA: TGCGCCAGCAGCTTGCAGTCGAATGAGCAGTTCTTC. Based on the CDR3 plus reference TRBV5-1 and TRBJ2-1, the full variable domain is KAGVTQTPRYLIKTRGQQVTLSCSPISGHRSVSWYQQTPGQGLQFLFEYFSETQRNKGNFPGRFSGRQFSNSRSEMNVSTLELGDSALYLCASSLQSNEQFFGPGTRLTVL.

A single count supports this clonotype. A much more abundant neighbour one base away suggests this may be a read error. The chain combines TRBV5-5 with TRBJ2-6; a weak D match, TRBD1 (6 bases). Deletions cut 4 bases from V and 17 bases from J, with 13 bases between. Germline V gives CDR1 SGHKS, CDR2 YYEKEE (reference sequence). This CDR3 has 11 amino acids. The CDR3 spells CASSLHDRLTF. DNA for the CDR3: TGTGCCAGCAGCCTCCACGACAGGTTGACTTTC.

This clonotype was recorded at least ten times. V usage is TRBV7-9 and J usage is TRBJ2-1, with a tentative D call TRBD2 (5 bases). CDR1 and CDR2 from the germline V gene are SEHNR and FQNEAQ (reference sequence). The CDR3 is 14 amino acids. Trimming removed 10 bases at V and 3 bases at J, with 16 bases between. The CDR3 reads CATEGYDRYNEQFF. DNA for the CDR3: TGTGCCACCGAGGGTTACGACCGCTACAATGAGCAGTTCTTC.

This clonotype was seen repeatedly, ten times or more. In DNA form, the CDR3 reads TGCAGTGCTAGAACGGGCCTGAACACTGAAGCTTTCTTT. Protein product: CSARTGLNTEAFF. V usage is TRBV20-1 and J usage is TRBJ1-1; D unresolved. Germline loops: CDR1 DFQATT, CDR2 SNEGSKA (reference sequence). V shed 2 bases and J shed 0 bases, with 7 bases lying between them. This CDR3 contains 13 residues.

In this sample, this clonotype turned up many times. V and J are TRBV2 and TRBJ2-3; D gene ambiguous. There are 10 residues in the CDR3. Germline-derived CDR1 and CDR2 are SNHLY and FYNNEI. V was clipped by 10 bases and J by 3 bases, with 5 bases between them. CDR3 in DNA: TGTGCCACAGAAACAGATACGCAGTATTTT. Amino acids: CATETDTQYF.

CDR3 coding DNA: TGCGCCAGCAGCCAAGATTCACTAGCGGGAGGTACCGGGGAGCTGTTTTTT. Its protein product is CASSQDSLAGGTGELFF. The chain uses TRBV4-3 and TRBJ2-2, with TRBD2 identical over 12 bases. J gave up 5 bases and V 0 bases, and 4 bases lay outside the gene matches. Germline-derived CDR1 and CDR2 are LGHNA and YSLEER. This CDR3 is 17 amino acids long.

This clonotype occurred many times. This rearrangement joins TRBV6-1 to TRBJ1-2; D may be TRBD1 (6 bases). Germline assignment: CDR1 MNHNS and CDR2 SASEGT. V lost 1 base to trimming and J lost 3 bases, with 12 bases between them. The CDR3 contains 15 residues. Written as DNA, the CDR3 is TGTGCCAGCAGTGAAGTAGGATCAGGGGACTATGGCTACACCTTC. Translation gives CASSEVGSGDYGYTF.

Ten or more counts support this clonotype. This chain links TRBV5-6 with TRBJ2-2; 9 bases align to TRBD1. With 5 bases clipped from V and 6 bases from J, the junction kept 8 bases outside the gene matches. CDR3 size: 15 residues. Germline assignment: CDR1 SGHDT and CDR2 YYEEEE. The CDR3 protein is CASRAGTGWPGELFF. For the CDR3, the DNA is TGTGCCAGCAGGGCAGGGACAGGGTGGCCCGGGGAGCTGTTTTTT.

This clonotype was observed at least ten times. The V gene is TRBV5-1, the J gene TRBJ2-5; a weak D match, TRBD1 (5 bases). Trimming cost V 5 bases and J 2 bases, with 13 bases left between them. Per germline, CDR1 SGHRS and CDR2 YFSETQ. This CDR3 has 14 amino acids. CDR3 nucleotides: TGCGCCAGCAGTCTCCAGGGCAAACAAGAGACCCAGTACTTC. This sequence encodes CASSLQGKQETQYF.

This clonotype has ten or more counts. The chain links TRBV7-9 to TRBJ1-1, with 7 bases matching TRBD1. CDR1 and CDR2 from the germline V gene are SEHNR and FQNEAQ (reference sequence). The junction had 7 bases not matched to a gene; V was cut back by 8 bases and J by 4 bases. The CDR3 sequence is 13 residues long. CDR3 DNA sequence: TGTGCCAGCGGACGACAGGGCGGCACTGAAGCTTTCTTT. Translation: CASGRQGGTEAFF. Variable domain in full (rest from reference TRBV7-9 and TRBJ1-1): DTGVSQNPRHKITKRGQNVTFRCDPISEHNRLYWYRQTLGQGPEFLTYFQNEAQLEKSRLLSDRFSAERPKGSFSTLEIQRTEQGDSAMYLCASGRQGGTEAFFGQGTRLTVV.

This clonotype was recorded many times. This chain links TRBV9 with TRBJ2-7; 7 bases are a match to TRBD1. Trimming removed 0 bases from V and 9 bases from J; junction bases left unmatched: 12. Per germline, CDR1 SGDLS and CDR2 YYNGEE. The CDR3 covers 15 residues. For the CDR3, the DNA is TGTGCCAGCAGCGTAGGGGGACAGTTATCGTCTGGGCAGTACTTC. It encodes CASSVGGQLSSGQYF.

The chain carries TRBV7-3 and TRBJ1-1; possibly TRBD1 for D (5 bases). The CDR3 is made up of 14 amino acids. Trimming removed 5 bases from V and 6 bases from J, with 16 bases in between. The germline V gene encodes CDR1 SGHTA and CDR2 FQGTGA. The CDR3 is CASSATGTSPEAFF. CDR3 nucleotide sequence: TGTGCCAGCAGCGCGACCGGGACGAGCCCTGAAGCTTTCTTT.

The sample holds many counts of this clonotype. The chain links TRBV6-6 to TRBJ2-5; TRBD2 might be the D (6 bases). Germline V gives CDR1 MNHNY, CDR2 SVGAGI (reference sequence). Trimming removed 6 bases at V and 4 bases at J, with 12 bases between. This CDR3 region has 13 residues. The CDR3 DNA sequence: TGTGCCAGCAGCTTTAGCGGAAGAGAGACCCAGTACTTC. Translated, it gives CASSFSGRETQYF.

The sample holds a few counts of this clonotype. V usage is TRBV30 and J usage is TRBJ1-1, with a tentative D call TRBD1 (6 bases). V was trimmed by 0 bases and J by 3 bases, leaving 8 bases between them. CDR1 GTSNPN and CDR2 SVGIG come from the germline V gene (reference sequence). This CDR3 contains 13 residues. CDR3 in DNA: TGTGCCTGGAGTGTACAGGGTGACACTGAAGCTTTCTTT. Translating gives CAWSVQGDTEAFF.

This clonotype was seen repeatedly, ten times or more. V is TRBV6-1 and J is TRBJ1-2; possible D gene TRBD1, 6 bases. V dropped 7 bases and J dropped 8 bases, with 17 bases sitting between them. Looked up from germline, CDR1 is MNHNS and CDR2 is SASEGT. This CDR3 has 13 residues. CDR3 protein: CASTNGGGDGYTF. In DNA form, the CDR3 reads TGTGCCAGCACCAACGGAGGGGGGGACGGCTACACCTTC.

This clonotype was seen at least ten times. The chain uses TRBV27 and TRBJ2-7, with no clear D. Trimming took 0 bases from V and 2 from J, leaving 8 bases between them. The CDR3 spans 14 residues. The germline V gene encodes CDR1 MNHEY and CDR2 SMNVEV (reference sequence). CDR3 nucleotide sequence: TGTGCCAGCAGTTTATCTCCAGGAGCCTACGAGCAGTACTTC. Translation: CASSLSPGAYEQYF.

In its sample, this clonotype was seen many times. J is TRBJ2-3 and V is TRBV7-2; no clear D. Per germline, CDR1 SGHTA and CDR2 FQGNSA. The CDR3 runs 17 residues. The V and J ends lost 3 bases and 0 bases respectively, with 16 bases between them. The CDR3, as DNA: TGTGCCAGCAGCTTCCAAGTCGGGCAATTGAGCACAGATACGCAGTATTTT. It encodes CASSFQVGQLSTDTQYF.

Of note for this clonotype: A much larger clone sits a single nucleotide away, making a read error possible. J is TRBJ2-1 and V is TRBV3-1, with D hard to call. The V end was cut by 7 bases, the J end by 10 bases, with 17 bases between. The CDR3 runs to 13 residues. The germline gives CDR1 LGHDT, CDR2 YNNKEL (reference sequence). The CDR3 region has the DNA TGTGCCAGCATAGCATCGTCGCGCGAGGAGCAGTTCTTC. Protein sequence: CASIASSREEQFF.